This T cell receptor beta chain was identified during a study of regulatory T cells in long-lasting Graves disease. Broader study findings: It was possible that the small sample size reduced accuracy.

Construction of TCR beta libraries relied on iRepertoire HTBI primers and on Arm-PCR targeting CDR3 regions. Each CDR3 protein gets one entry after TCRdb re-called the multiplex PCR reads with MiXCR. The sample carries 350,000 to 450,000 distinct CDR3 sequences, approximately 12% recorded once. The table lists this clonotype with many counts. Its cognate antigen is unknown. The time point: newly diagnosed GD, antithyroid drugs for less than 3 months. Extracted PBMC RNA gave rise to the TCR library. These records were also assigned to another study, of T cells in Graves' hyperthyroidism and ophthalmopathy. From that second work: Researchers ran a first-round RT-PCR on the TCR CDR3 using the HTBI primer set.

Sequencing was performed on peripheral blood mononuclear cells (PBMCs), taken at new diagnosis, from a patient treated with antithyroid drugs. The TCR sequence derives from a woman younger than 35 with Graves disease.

Here the CDR3 DNA reads TGTGCCAGCAGATCTGATATGTCCTACGAGCAGTACTTC. The encoded protein is CASRSDMSYEQYF. The chain employs TRBV12-3 or TRBV12-4 and TRBJ2-7; D is unresolved. This CDR3 comprises 13 residues. Deletions cut 6 bases from V and 1 base from J, with 10 bases between.